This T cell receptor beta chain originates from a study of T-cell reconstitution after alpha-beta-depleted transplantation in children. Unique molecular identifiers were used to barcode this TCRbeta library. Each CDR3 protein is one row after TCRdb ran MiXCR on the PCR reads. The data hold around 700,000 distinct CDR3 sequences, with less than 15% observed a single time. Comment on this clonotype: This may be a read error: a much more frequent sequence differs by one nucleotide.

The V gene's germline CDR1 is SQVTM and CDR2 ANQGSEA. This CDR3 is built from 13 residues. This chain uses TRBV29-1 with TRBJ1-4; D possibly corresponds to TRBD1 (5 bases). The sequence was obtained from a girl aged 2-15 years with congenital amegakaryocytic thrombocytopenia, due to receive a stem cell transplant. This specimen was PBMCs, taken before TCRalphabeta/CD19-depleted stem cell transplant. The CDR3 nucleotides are TGCAGCGTTGCCCGGGGGGTTAATGAAACACTGTTTTTT. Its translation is CSVARGVNETLFF.